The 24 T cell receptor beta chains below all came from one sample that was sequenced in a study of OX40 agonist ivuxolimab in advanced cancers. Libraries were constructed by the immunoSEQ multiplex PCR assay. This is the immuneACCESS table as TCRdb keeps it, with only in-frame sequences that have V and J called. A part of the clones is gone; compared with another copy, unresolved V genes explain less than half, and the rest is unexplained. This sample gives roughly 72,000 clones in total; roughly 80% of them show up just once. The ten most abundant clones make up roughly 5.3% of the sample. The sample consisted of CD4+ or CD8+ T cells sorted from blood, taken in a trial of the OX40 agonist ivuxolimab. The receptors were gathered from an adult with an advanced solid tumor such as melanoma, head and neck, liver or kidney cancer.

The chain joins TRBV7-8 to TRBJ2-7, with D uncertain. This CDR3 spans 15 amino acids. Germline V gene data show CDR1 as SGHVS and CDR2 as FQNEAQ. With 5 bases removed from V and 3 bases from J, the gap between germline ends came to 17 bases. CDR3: CASSQTPSIYYEQYF. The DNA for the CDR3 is TGTGCCAGCAGCCAGACACCCTCCATTTACTACGAGCAGTACTTC.

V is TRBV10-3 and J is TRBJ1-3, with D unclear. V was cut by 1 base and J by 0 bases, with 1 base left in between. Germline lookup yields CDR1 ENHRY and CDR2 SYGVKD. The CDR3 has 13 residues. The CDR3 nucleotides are TGTGCCATCAGTGAGTTCTCTGGAAACACCATATATTTT. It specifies CAISEFSGNTIYF.

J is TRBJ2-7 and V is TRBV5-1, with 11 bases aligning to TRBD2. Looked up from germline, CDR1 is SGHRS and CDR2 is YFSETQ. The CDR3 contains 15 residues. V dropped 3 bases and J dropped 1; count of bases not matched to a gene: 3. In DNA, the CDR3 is TGCGCCAGCAGCTCACTAGCGGGGGCTTCCTACGAGCAGTACTTC. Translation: CASSSLAGASYEQYF.

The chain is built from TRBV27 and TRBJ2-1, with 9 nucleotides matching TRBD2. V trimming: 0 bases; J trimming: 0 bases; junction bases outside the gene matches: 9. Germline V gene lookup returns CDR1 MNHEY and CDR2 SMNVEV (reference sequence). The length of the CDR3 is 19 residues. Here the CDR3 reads CASSLSVPSGTSSYNEQFF. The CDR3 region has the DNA TGTGCCAGCAGTTTATCGGTGCCTAGCGGGACGAGCTCCTACAATGAGCAGTTCTTC.

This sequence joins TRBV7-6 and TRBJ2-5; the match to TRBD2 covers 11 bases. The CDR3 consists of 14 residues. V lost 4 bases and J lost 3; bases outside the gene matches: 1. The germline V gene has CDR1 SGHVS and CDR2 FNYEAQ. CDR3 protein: CASSSTSGKETQYF. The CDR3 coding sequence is TGTGCCAGCAGCTCGACTAGCGGGAAAGAGACCCAGTACTTC.

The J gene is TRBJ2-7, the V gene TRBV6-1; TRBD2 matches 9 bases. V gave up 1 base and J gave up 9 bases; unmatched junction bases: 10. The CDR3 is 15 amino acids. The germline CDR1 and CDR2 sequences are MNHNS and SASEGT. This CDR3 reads CASSEGQRGVAGQYF. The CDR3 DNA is TGTGCCAGCAGTGAAGGTCAGCGGGGGGTCGCTGGGCAGTACTTC.

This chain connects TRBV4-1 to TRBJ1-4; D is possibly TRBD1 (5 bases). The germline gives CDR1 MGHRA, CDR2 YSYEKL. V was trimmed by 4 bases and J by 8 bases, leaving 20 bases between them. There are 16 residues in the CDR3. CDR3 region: CASSLRHGTAVEKLFF. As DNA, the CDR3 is TGCGCCAGCAGCCTCCGACACGGGACGGCAGTCGAAAAACTGTTTTTT.

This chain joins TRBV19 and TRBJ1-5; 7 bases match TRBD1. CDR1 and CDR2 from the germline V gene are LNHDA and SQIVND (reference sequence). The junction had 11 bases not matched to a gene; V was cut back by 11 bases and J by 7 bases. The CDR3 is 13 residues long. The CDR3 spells CAGSRGPGQPQHF. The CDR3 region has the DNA TGTGCCGGATCTAGGGGGCCGGGACAGCCCCAGCATTTT.

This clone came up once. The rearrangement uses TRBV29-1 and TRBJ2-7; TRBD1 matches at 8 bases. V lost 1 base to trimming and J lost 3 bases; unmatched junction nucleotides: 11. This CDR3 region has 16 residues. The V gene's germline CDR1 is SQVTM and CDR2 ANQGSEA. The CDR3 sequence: CSVEVLVGTGGYEQYF. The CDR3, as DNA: TGCAGCGTTGAAGTATTGGTCGGGACAGGAGGCTACGAGCAGTACTTC.

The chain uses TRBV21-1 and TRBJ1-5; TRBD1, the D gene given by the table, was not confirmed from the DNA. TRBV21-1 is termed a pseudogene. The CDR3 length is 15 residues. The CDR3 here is CASSFQGFLGQPQHF. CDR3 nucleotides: TGTGCCAGCAGCTTTCAGGGGTTTTTAGGACAGCCCCAGCATTTT.

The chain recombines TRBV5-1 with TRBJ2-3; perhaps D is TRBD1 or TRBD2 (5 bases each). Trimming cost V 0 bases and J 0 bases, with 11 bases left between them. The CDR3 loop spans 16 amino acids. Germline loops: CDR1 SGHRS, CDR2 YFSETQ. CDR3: CASSLGGTDSTDTQYF. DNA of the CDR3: TGCGCCAGCAGCTTGGGAGGGACGGACAGCACAGATACGCAGTATTTT.

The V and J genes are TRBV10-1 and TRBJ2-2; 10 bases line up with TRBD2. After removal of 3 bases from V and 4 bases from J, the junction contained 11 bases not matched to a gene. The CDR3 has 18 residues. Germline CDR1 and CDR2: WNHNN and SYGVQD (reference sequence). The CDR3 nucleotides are TGCGCCAGCAGTGACCCGTCCAGCGGGAGGGCGGGCACCGGGGAGCTGTTTTTT. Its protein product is CASSDPSSGRAGTGELFF.

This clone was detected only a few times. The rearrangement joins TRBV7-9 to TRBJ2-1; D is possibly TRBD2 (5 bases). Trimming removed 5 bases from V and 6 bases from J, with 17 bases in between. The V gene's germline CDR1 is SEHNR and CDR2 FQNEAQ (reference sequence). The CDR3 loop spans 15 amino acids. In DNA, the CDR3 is TGTGCCAGCAGCGCGGCGGGTAGTCCCCTCAATGAGCAGTTCTTC. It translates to CASSAAGSPLNEQFF.

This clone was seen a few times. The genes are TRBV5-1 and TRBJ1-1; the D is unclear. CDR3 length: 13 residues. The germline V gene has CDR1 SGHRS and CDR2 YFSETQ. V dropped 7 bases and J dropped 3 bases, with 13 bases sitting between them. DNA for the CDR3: TGCGCCAGCTCTGGAAATGAGTACACTGAAGCTTTCTTT. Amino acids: CASSGNEYTEAFF.

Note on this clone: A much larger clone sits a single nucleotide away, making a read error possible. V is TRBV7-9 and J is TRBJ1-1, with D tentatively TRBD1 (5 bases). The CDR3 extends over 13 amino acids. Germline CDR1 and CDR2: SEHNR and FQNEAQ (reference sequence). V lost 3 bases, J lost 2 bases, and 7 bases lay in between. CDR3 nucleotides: TGTGCCAGCAGCTTCGACAGTAACACTGAAGCTTTCTTT. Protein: CASSFDSNTEAFF.

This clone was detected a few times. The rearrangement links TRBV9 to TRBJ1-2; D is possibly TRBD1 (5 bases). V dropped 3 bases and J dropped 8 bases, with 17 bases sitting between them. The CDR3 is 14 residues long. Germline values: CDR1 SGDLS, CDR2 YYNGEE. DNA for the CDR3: TGTGCCAGCAGCGGGCAGCAGGGATCGGGAGGCTACACCTTC. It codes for CASSGQQGSGGYTF.

CDR3 sequence reads: CASSETDNEQFF. The DNA for the CDR3 is TGTGCCAGCAGTGAAACGGACAATGAGCAGTTCTTC. V and J are TRBV2 and TRBJ2-1; D ambiguous. CDR1 SNHLY and CDR2 FYNNEI come from the germline V gene. The CDR3 has 12 amino acids. Trimming cost V 2 bases and J 5 bases, with 4 bases left between them. Full variable domain (rest looked up from reference TRBV2 and TRBJ2-1): EPEVTQTPSHQVTQMGQEVILRCVPISNHLYFYWYRQILGQKVEFLVSFYNNEISEKSEIFDDQFSVERPDGSNFTLKIRSTKLEDSAMYFCASSETDNEQFFGPGTRLTVL.

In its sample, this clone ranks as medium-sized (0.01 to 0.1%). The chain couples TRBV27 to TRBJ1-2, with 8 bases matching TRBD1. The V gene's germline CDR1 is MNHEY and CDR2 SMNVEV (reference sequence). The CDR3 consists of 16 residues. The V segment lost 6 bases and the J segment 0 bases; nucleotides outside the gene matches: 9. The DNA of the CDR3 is TGTGCCAGCAGCACCTTTGGACAGGGTACTAACTATGGCTACACCTTC. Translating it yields CASSTFGQGTNYGYTF.

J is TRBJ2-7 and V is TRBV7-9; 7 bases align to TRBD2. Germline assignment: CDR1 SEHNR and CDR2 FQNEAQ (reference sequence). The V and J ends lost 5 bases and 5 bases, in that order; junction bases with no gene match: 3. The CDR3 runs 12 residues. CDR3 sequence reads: CASSTAGNEQYF. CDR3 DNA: TGTGCCAGCAGCACAGCGGGAAACGAGCAGTACTTC. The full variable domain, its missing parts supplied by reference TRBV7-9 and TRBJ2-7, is DTGVSQNPRHKITKRGQNVTFRCDPISEHNRLYWYRQTLGQGPEFLTYFQNEAQLEKSRLLSDRFSAERPKGSFSTLEIQRTEQGDSAMYLCASSTAGNEQYFGPGTRLTVT.

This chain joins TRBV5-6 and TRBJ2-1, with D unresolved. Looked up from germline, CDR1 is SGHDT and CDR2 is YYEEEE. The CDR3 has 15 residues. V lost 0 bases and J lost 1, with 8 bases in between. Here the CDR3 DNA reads TGTGCCAGCAGCTTGGGTCCCCTATCCTACAATGAGCAGTTCTTC. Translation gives CASSLGPLSYNEQFF.

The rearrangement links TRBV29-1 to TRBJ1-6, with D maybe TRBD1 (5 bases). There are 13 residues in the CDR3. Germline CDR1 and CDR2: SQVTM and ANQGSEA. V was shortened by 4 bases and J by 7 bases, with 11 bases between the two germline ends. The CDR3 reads CSVVLGPNSPLHF. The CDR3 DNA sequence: TGCAGCGTTGTTCTGGGACCCAATTCACCCCTCCACTTT.

In DNA form, the CDR3 reads TGTGCCAGTAGTCCCGAGACAGGGTCCCAGCATTTT. As protein: CASSPETGSQHF. This chain links TRBV19 with TRBJ1-5, with TRBD1 matching over 7 bases. This CDR3 has 12 residues. The V gene's germline CDR1 is LNHDA and CDR2 SQIVND (reference sequence). J gave up 11 bases and V 5 bases, and 6 bases lay outside the gene matches.

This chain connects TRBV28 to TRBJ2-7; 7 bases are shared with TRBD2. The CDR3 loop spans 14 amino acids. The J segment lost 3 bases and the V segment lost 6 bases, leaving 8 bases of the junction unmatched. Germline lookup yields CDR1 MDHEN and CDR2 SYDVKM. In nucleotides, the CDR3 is TGTGCCAGCAGCTTCGGGACTAAAGACTACGAGCAGTACTTC. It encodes CASSFGTKDYEQYF.

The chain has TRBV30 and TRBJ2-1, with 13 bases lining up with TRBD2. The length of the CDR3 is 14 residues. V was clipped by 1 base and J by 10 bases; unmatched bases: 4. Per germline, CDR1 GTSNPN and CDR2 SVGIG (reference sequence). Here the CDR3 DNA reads TGTGCCTGGAGTGAAAGACTAGCGGGAGGAGAGCAGTTCTTC. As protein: CAWSERLAGGEQFF.